Listed here are 18 T cell receptor beta chains from one sample, sequenced in a study of cytomegalovirus exposure and HLA in healthy donors. The PCR used 60 Vbeta and 13 Jbeta primers. Data came from immunoSEQ multiplex PCR; TCRdb stores just in-frame clones and leaves some out. The sample has 150,000 to 200,000 clones, 77% seen once. Sequences were obtained from PBMCs. These receptors were taken from a man between 45 and 60 years old in good health and CMV-seropositive.

The V call is TRBV6-6, the J call TRBJ2-1; 9 bases match TRBD1. The CDR3 extends over 15 amino acids. With V trimmed by 8 bases and J by 3 bases, 8 bases remained unmatched. The V gene's germline CDR1 is MNHNY and CDR2 SVGAGI (reference sequence). The CDR3 coding sequence is TGTGCCAGCGGCCCCGGGGACAGGGTCTACAATGAGCAGTTCTTC. Protein product: CASGPGDRVYNEQFF.

This clone was counted between two and nine times. The rearrangement joins TRBV5-5 to TRBJ1-2; 8 nucleotides agree with TRBD1. Per germline, CDR1 SGHKS and CDR2 YYEKEE (reference sequence). Trimming took 4 bases from V and 5 from J; bases not matched to a gene: 7. This CDR3 is 14 amino acids long. CDR3 coding DNA: TGTGCCAGCAGCGTCGGGACAGGCACTTATGGCTACACCTTC. Protein product: CASSVGTGTYGYTF. The full variable domain, rest sourced from reference TRBV5-5 and TRBJ1-2, is DAGVTQSPTHLIKTRGQQVTLRCSPISGHKSVSWYQQVLGQGPQFIFQYYEKEERGRGNFPDRFSARQFPNYSSELNVNALLLGDSALYLCASSVGTGTYGYTFGSGTRLTVV.

This clone came up a few times. The chain carries TRBV18 and TRBJ2-5; 7 positions agree with TRBD2. The CDR3 length is 18 residues. The germline V gene encodes CDR1 KGHSH and CDR2 LQKENI. V lost 0 bases and J lost 7; bases outside the gene matches: 17. The CDR3 spells CASSPPFGTAGVIATQYF. The CDR3, as DNA: TGTGCCAGCTCACCACCGTTCGGGACGGCGGGGGTAATAGCGACCCAGTACTTC.

The chain carries TRBV28 and TRBJ1-5; no reliable D call. CDR3 length: 16 residues. Germline V gene lookup returns CDR1 MDHEN and CDR2 SYDVKM. Trimming stripped 6 bases from V and 3 bases from J, with 18 bases between. In nucleotides, the CDR3 is TGTGCCAGCAGCACCGGAGGGTTTCATATCAATCAGCCCCAGCATTTT. Amino acid sequence: CASSTGGFHINQPQHF. Combining the CDR3 with reference TRBV28 and TRBJ1-5 gives the whole variable domain DVKVTQSSRYLVKRTGEKVFLECVQDMDHENMFWYRQDPGLGLRLIYFSYDVKMKEKGDIPEGYSVSREKKERFSLILESASTNQTSMYLCASSTGGFHINQPQHFGDGTRLSIL.

The chain is built from TRBV5-4 and TRBJ2-1, with TRBD2 identical over 10 bases. Trimming cost V 4 bases and J 5 bases; bases outside gene matches: 9. The CDR3 extends over 16 amino acids. The V gene's germline CDR1 is SGHNT and CDR2 YYREEE (reference sequence). The CDR3 here is CASSLHSSGGHNEQFF. CDR3 bases: TGTGCCAGCAGCCTCCATTCTAGCGGGGGCCACAATGAGCAGTTCTTC.

The V gene is TRBV9, the J gene TRBJ1-3, with 8 positions matching TRBD1. V gave up 1 base and J gave up 2 bases; unmatched junction bases: 2. CDR1 is SGDLS, CDR2 YYNGEE, per germline. This CDR3 region has 15 residues. This chain's CDR3 is CASSVRTGTGNTIYF. The CDR3 nucleotides read TGTGCCAGCAGCGTAAGGACAGGGACTGGAAACACCATATATTTT.

This clone was recorded a few times. V and J are TRBV10-2 and TRBJ1-1, with a possible D match to TRBD1 (6 bases). Trimming shortened V by 3 bases and J by 4 bases, and 9 bases separated the two germline ends. The CDR3 extends over 13 amino acids. CDR1 and CDR2 from the germline V gene are WSHSY and SAAADI. For the CDR3, the DNA is TGCGCCAGCAGTGAAGGACAGCTCACTGAAGCTTTCTTT. Translating it yields CASSEGQLTEAFF.

This chain connects TRBV5-4 to TRBJ2-7, with 10 bases that match TRBD1. This CDR3 region has 14 residues. J gave up 4 bases and V 0 bases, and 1 base lay outside the gene matches. Germline V gives CDR1 SGHNT, CDR2 YYREEE (reference sequence). The CDR3: CASSLGQGAYEQYF. In DNA, the CDR3 is TGTGCCAGCAGCTTGGGACAGGGGGCTTACGAGCAGTACTTC.

V is TRBV9 and J is TRBJ1-2; tentative D call: TRBD1 (6 bases). Trimming took off 4 bases at V and 5 bases at J, with 12 bases between the two ends. The CDR3 contains 13 residues. Germline V gene sequence: CDR1 SGDLS, CDR2 YYNGEE. CDR3 residues: CASSQTQGYGYTF. The CDR3 coding sequence is TGTGCCAGCAGCCAAACACAGGGTTATGGCTACACCTTC.

This chain links TRBV28 with TRBJ2-5; 7 nucleotides agree with TRBD1. J gave up 2 bases and V 5 bases, and 8 bases lay outside the gene matches. This CDR3 has 15 amino acids. Germline assignment: CDR1 MDHEN and CDR2 SYDVKM. The CDR3 here is CASSPTTGIQETQYF. The CDR3 DNA follows: TGTGCCAGCAGTCCAACGACAGGGATACAAGAGACCCAGTACTTC.

The rearrangement uses TRBV7-3 and TRBJ2-2, with TRBD2 matching over 7 bases. J gave up 5 bases and V 3 bases, and 3 bases lay outside the gene matches. Germline-derived CDR1 and CDR2 are SGHTA and FQGTGA. The CDR3 is 14 residues long. CDR3 in amino acids: CASSFSGGTGELFF. Here the CDR3 DNA reads TGTGCCAGCAGCTTTTCGGGGGGAACCGGGGAGCTGTTTTTT.

This chain links TRBV4-2 with TRBJ2-7, with D perhaps matching TRBD1 (6 bases). V was shortened by 4 bases and J by 2 bases, with 15 bases between the two germline ends. CDR1 and CDR2 (germline): LGHNA, YNFKEQ. The CDR3 covers 15 residues. The CDR3 spells CASSPGFTGPYEQYF. CDR3 DNA sequence: TGTGCCAGCAGCCCAGGATTCACAGGGCCCTACGAGCAGTACTTC.

This clone was detected only once. This sequence joins TRBV9 and TRBJ2-5; 7 bases align to TRBD2. Per the germline V gene, CDR1 is SGDLS and CDR2 is YYNGEE. J gave up 1 base and V 3 bases, and 6 bases lay outside the gene matches. The CDR3 runs to 15 residues. The CDR3 loop reads CASSEPGGGQETQYF. The DNA of the CDR3 is TGTGCCAGCAGCGAACCCGGCGGGGGCCAAGAGACCCAGTACTTC. The whole variable domain, filled in from reference TRBV9 and TRBJ2-5, reads DSGVTQTPKHLITATGQRVTLRCSPRSGDLSVYWYQQSLDQGLQFLIQYYNGEERAKGNILERFSAQQFPDLHSELNLSSLELGDSALYFCASSEPGGGQETQYFGPGTRLLVL.

The rearrangement links TRBV7-2 to TRBJ1-2, with a weak D call TRBD1 (6 bases). Trimming took 1 base from V and 9 from J, leaving 12 bases between them. Germline V gives CDR1 SGHTA, CDR2 FQGNSA. This CDR3 spans 13 amino acids. CDR3 protein: CASSLEQGRSYTF. The CDR3 DNA follows: TGTGCCAGCAGCTTAGAACAGGGTAGGAGCTACACCTTC.

The chain combines TRBV10-2 with TRBJ2-3; TRBD2 matches 11 bases. In germline, CDR1 is WSHSY, CDR2 SAAADI. This CDR3 is built from 15 residues. Trimming cost V 5 bases and J 8 bases; bases outside gene matches: 9. The CDR3 DNA is TGCGCCAGCAGTCTTAGCGGGGGGGCCCCGATTACGCAGTATTTT. It encodes CASSLSGGAPITQYF.

The rearrangement uses TRBV9 and TRBJ2-3; weak D call: TRBD1 (7 bases). The CDR3 covers 18 residues. From germline, CDR1 is SGDLS and CDR2 YYNGEE. V lost 0 bases, J lost 4 bases, and 21 bases lay in between. CDR3 protein: CASSVGQGGGRTSDTQYF. CDR3 sequence (DNA): TGTGCCAGCAGCGTAGGGCAGGGGGGTGGGAGAACCTCAGATACGCAGTATTTT.

This clone was observed a handful of times. The chain uses TRBV11-3 and TRBJ1-6; the match to TRBD1 covers 10 bases. CDR1 SGHNT and CDR2 YENEEA come from the germline V gene. The CDR3 runs to 18 residues. V shed 7 bases and J 0 bases; nucleotides not matched to a gene: 9. This CDR3 is CASNQDRGVSSYNSPLHF. In nucleotides, the CDR3 is TGTGCCAGCAACCAGGACAGGGGGGTAAGCTCCTATAATTCACCCCTCCACTTT. Looking up the rest from reference TRBV11-3 and TRBJ1-6 gives the full variable domain: EAGVVQSPRYKIIEKKQPVAFWCNPISGHNTLYWYLQNLGQGPELLIRYENEEAVDDSQLPKDRFSAERLKGVDSTLKIQPAELGDSAVYLCASNQDRGVSSYNSPLHFGNGTRLTVT.

This chain links TRBV7-2 with TRBJ1-4, with D hard to call. V lost 1 base and J lost 5, with 14 bases in between. CDR1 is SGHTA and CDR2 is FQGNSA in the germline V gene. The CDR3 extends over 16 amino acids. CDR3 coding DNA: TGTGCCAGCAGCTTAGTCTGGGCCAGAAGAAATGAAAAACTGTTTTTT. Protein sequence: CASSLVWARRNEKLFF.